Following are 30 T cell receptor beta chains from one sample sequenced in a study of cytomegalovirus exposure and HLA in healthy donors (TCRdb year 2017). Libraries were prepared through the immunoSEQ multiplex PCR assay. The multiplex PCR relied on a mix of 60 forward primers for TCR Vbeta segments and 13 reverse primers for TCR Jbeta segments. The table comes from immuneACCESS by way of TCRdb, which keeps in-frame sequences with V and J called. Part of the clones is missing from these tables; in studies checked, under half for an unresolved V gene and the rest for unknown reasons. The sample data list fewer than 250,000 clones, and around 80% of these were observed just once. The ten largest clones represent nearly 6% of the sample. The sample comprised PBMCs. These receptors were taken from a middle-aged man in good health and CMV-seropositive.

The CDR3 DNA sequence: TGTGCCAGCACAGCGGGAGCACTTCGGGGCACCGGGGAGCTGTTTTTT. Its translation is CASTAGALRGTGELFF. V gene TRBV2 combines with J gene TRBJ2-2, with 8 bases that match TRBD2. Germline V gene data show CDR1 as SNHLY and CDR2 as FYNNEI. The CDR3 length is 16 residues. V shed 7 bases and J 4 bases; nucleotides not matched to a gene: 11.

The gene calls are TRBV6-1 and TRBJ2-3; unclear D gene. V gave up 3 bases and J gave up 4 bases, with 5 bases separating them. Germline lookup yields CDR1 MNHNS and CDR2 SASEGT. CDR3 length equals 12 residues. CDR3 bases: TGTGCCAGCAGTGACGAGCCAGATACGCAGTATTTT. Translating it yields CASSDEPDTQYF.

The rearrangement links TRBV5-1 to TRBJ2-1; the D gene is possibly TRBD2 (7 bases). Trimming cost V 7 bases and J 8 bases, with 22 bases left between them. CDR1 is SGHRS, CDR2 YFSETQ, per germline. The CDR3 extends over 15 amino acids. Here the CDR3 reads CASRRGGVGGDEQFF. In nucleotides, the CDR3 is TGCGCCAGCCGGAGGGGGGGAGTAGGCGGCGATGAGCAGTTCTTC.

The rearrangement uses TRBV19 and TRBJ1-3, with TRBD1 matching 8 bases. The CDR3 covers 15 residues. Germline V gives CDR1 LNHDA, CDR2 SQIVND (reference sequence). V lost 4 bases and J lost 0; bases outside the gene matches: 2. CDR3 DNA: TGTGCCAGTAGTACGGACAGGGCCTCTGGAAACACCATATATTTT. Translation gives CASSTDRASGNTIYF.

This sequence joins TRBV6-9 and TRBJ1-5; unclear D gene. Germline V gene sequence: CDR1 MNHGY, CDR2 SVAAGI. Trimming cost V 7 bases and J 5 bases, with 18 bases left between them. This CDR3 region has 15 residues. The CDR3 here is CASTFRGLRDQPQHF. The CDR3 nucleotides are TGTGCCAGCACCTTCAGAGGATTGAGGGATCAGCCCCAGCATTTT.

V usage is TRBV19 and J usage is TRBJ1-2; no firm D call. Germline CDR1 reads LNHDA; CDR2 reads SQIVND (reference sequence). The germline V and J ends were trimmed by 1 base and 7 bases, with 7 bases remaining between them. The CDR3 runs to 12 residues. The CDR3 bases are TGTGCCAGTAGTATAGTGACGGGTGGCTACACCTTC. Protein sequence: CASSIVTGGYTF.

In this sample, this clone turned up once. V and J are TRBV6-7 and TRBJ2-5, with 7 bases lining up with TRBD1. TRBV6-7 is identified as an open reading frame with a role that is uncertain. The ends lost 0 bases at V and 2 bases at J; junction bases unmatched: 12. This CDR3 has 18 residues. CDR3 in DNA: TGTGCCAGCAGTTACTCGGGGGAACAGACAGGGCCGCAAGAGACCCAGTACTTC. Protein: CASSYSGEQTGPQETQYF.

This clone was counted between two and nine times. This rearrangement joins TRBV7-9 to TRBJ2-7; D ambiguous. CDR1 is SEHNR, CDR2 FQNEAQ, per germline (reference sequence). The CDR3 is made up of 15 amino acids. V lost 5 bases and J 0 bases, leaving 14 bases between the germline ends. The CDR3 DNA follows: TGTGCCAGCAGCCCCTCGCGAGGCAACTCCTACGAGCAGTACTTC. Translation: CASSPSRGNSYEQYF.

The chain carries TRBV5-1 and TRBJ2-2; a possible D gene is TRBD1 (5 bases). The CDR3 covers 13 residues. Germline CDR1 is SGHRS and CDR2 is YFSETQ. Trimming removed 1 base at V and 5 bases at J, with 6 bases between. CDR3 bases: TGCGCCAGCAGCTTGCAGGGAACCGGGGAGCTGTTTTTT. It yields the protein CASSLQGTGELFF. Variable domain in full (rest from reference TRBV5-1 and TRBJ2-2): KAGVTQTPRYLIKTRGQQVTLSCSPISGHRSVSWYQQTPGQGLQFLFEYFSETQRNKGNFPGRFSGRQFSNSRSEMNVSTLELGDSALYLCASSLQGTGELFFGEGSRLTVL.

The V call is TRBV11-1, the J call TRBJ1-5; 8 nucleotides align to TRBD1. This CDR3 spans 15 amino acids. Per the germline V gene, CDR1 is SGHAT and CDR2 is FQDESV (reference sequence). V was clipped by 5 bases and J by 7 bases; unmatched bases: 10. DNA for the CDR3: TGTGCCAGCAGCCTAGATGGACAGGGCGGACAGCCCCAGCATTTT. Encoded protein: CASSLDGQGGQPQHF.

V gene TRBV7-8 combines with J gene TRBJ2-1, with 9 bases that match TRBD2. Germline CDR1 is SGHVS and CDR2 is FQNEAQ. The J segment lost 0 bases and the V segment lost 1 base, leaving 10 bases of the junction unmatched. The CDR3 is made up of 19 amino acids. The CDR3 nucleotides are TGTGCCAGCAGCTTAGACGCCATACTAGCGGGCCCCTCCTACAATGAGCAGTTCTTC. As protein: CASSLDAILAGPSYNEQFF.

This chain links TRBV27 with TRBJ2-7; 7 bases align to TRBD1. From germline, CDR1 is MNHEY and CDR2 SMNVEV (reference sequence). Trimming cost V 5 bases and J 1 base; bases outside gene matches: 11. The CDR3 length is 16 residues. The CDR3 DNA reads TGTGCCAGCAGTCATATCCCCGGGGACAGATCCTACGAGCAGTACTTC. Amino acid sequence: CASSHIPGDRSYEQYF.

The V gene is TRBV5-1, the J gene TRBJ2-3; 13 nucleotides match TRBD2. The length of the CDR3 is 17 residues. With V trimmed by 3 bases and J by 0 bases, 4 bases remained unmatched. CDR1 is SGHRS and CDR2 is YFSETQ in the germline V gene. The CDR3: CASSWGLAGSSTDTQYF. CDR3 nucleotides: TGCGCCAGCAGCTGGGGACTAGCGGGATCTAGCACAGATACGCAGTATTTT.

The gene calls are TRBV6-1 and TRBJ1-5, with 7 positions matching TRBD1. Germline values: CDR1 MNHNS, CDR2 SASEGT. This CDR3 comprises 15 residues. V gave up 4 bases and J gave up 5 bases; unmatched junction bases: 8. CDR3 protein: CASSGSGDSYQPQHF. CDR3 bases: TGTGCCAGCAGTGGCTCGGGGGACAGCTATCAGCCCCAGCATTTT.

The gene calls are TRBV6-5 and TRBJ2-3; 7 positions agree with TRBD1. Per germline, CDR1 MNHEY and CDR2 SVGAGI. The J segment lost 5 bases and the V segment lost 6 bases, leaving 11 bases of the junction unmatched. The CDR3 length is 15 residues. Here the CDR3 reads CASRPDRVKGDTQYF. CDR3 bases: TGTGCCAGCAGACCTGACAGGGTTAAGGGAGATACGCAGTATTTT.

This chain joins TRBV6-1 and TRBJ1-2; 9 bases line up with TRBD1. The CDR3 is made up of 14 amino acids. Germline V gene lookup returns CDR1 MNHNS and CDR2 SASEGT. Unmatched junction bases numbered 10, after V lost 6 bases and J lost 8 bases. The CDR3 protein is CASREPGQGRGYTF. The DNA of the CDR3 is TGTGCCAGCAGAGAACCGGGACAGGGACGAGGCTACACCTTC.

The chain recombines TRBV11-3 with TRBJ2-2, with 8 bases identical to TRBD1. The germline CDR1 and CDR2 sequences are SGHNT and YENEEA. With V trimmed by 6 bases and J by 6 bases, 6 bases remained unmatched. There are 14 residues in the CDR3. The CDR3 DNA reads as TGTGCCAGCAGGAGGACAGGGTGGTCCGGGGAGCTGTTTTTT. Encoded protein: CASRRTGWSGELFF.

V usage is TRBV9 and J usage is TRBJ2-5, with TRBD1 matching over 8 bases. The CDR3 sequence is 13 residues long. V was clipped by 3 bases and J by 5 bases; unmatched bases: 3. The germline gives CDR1 SGDLS, CDR2 YYNGEE. The CDR3: CASSAGGWETQYF. The CDR3 region has the DNA TGTGCCAGCAGCGCAGGGGGCTGGGAGACCCAGTACTTC.

The gene calls are TRBV4-1 and TRBJ2-1; 8 positions agree with TRBD2. The germline gives CDR1 MGHRA, CDR2 YSYEKL. The CDR3 covers 17 residues. The junction had 8 bases not matched to a gene; V was cut back by 4 bases and J by 0 bases. The CDR3 coding sequence is TGCGCCAGCAGCCCCCATGCCAGCGGGAGCTCCTACAATGAGCAGTTCTTC. It codes for CASSPHASGSSYNEQFF.

V usage is TRBV28 and J usage is TRBJ1-1; unclear D gene. The V and J ends lost 5 bases and 3 bases respectively, with 16 bases between them. Germline V gene data show CDR1 as MDHEN and CDR2 as SYDVKM. The CDR3 covers 15 residues. In DNA, the CDR3 is TGTGCCAGCAGTCCCGCGGGTGGGAGGGACACTGAAGCTTTCTTT. The encoded protein is CASSPAGGRDTEAFF.

Here the CDR3 reads CASSEAKGPYNEQFF. The CDR3 DNA reads TGTGCCAGCAGTGAAGCAAAGGGGCCCTACAATGAGCAGTTCTTC. The chain recombines TRBV6-1 with TRBJ2-1; possibly TRBD1 for D (5 bases). Germline CDR1 MNHNS, CDR2 SASEGT. The CDR3 contains 15 residues. V was cut by 0 bases and J by 2 bases, with 8 bases left in between.

The chain links TRBV15 to TRBJ1-1; TRBD1 aligns across 9 bases. Trimming took 3 bases from V and 1 from J; bases not matched to a gene: 0. Germline V lookup: CDR1 LNHNV, CDR2 YYDKDF (reference sequence). This CDR3 spans 14 amino acids. The CDR3: CATSRGQGNTEAFF. CDR3 DNA sequence: TGTGCCACCAGCAGGGGACAGGGGAACACTGAAGCTTTCTTT.

J is TRBJ1-5 and V is TRBV27; 8 nucleotides line up with TRBD1. The CDR3 sequence is 14 residues long. Germline V gives CDR1 MNHEY, CDR2 SMNVEV (reference sequence). The ends lost 9 bases at V and 7 bases at J; junction bases unmatched: 11. The DNA of the CDR3 is TGTGCCAGGACACGCGGGACAGGTATCCAGCCCCAGCATTTT. Protein product: CARTRGTGIQPQHF.

This chain connects TRBV27 to TRBJ2-6; D uncertain. Trimming removed 6 bases at V and 0 bases at J, with 9 bases between. The CDR3 contains 15 residues. The germline V gene has CDR1 MNHEY and CDR2 SMNVEV (reference sequence). This CDR3 is CASSPLLSGANVLTF. As DNA, the CDR3 is TGTGCCAGCAGCCCACTACTCTCTGGGGCCAACGTCCTGACTTTC.

The V and J genes are TRBV7-3 and TRBJ2-5; weak D call: TRBD1 (5 bases). The germline CDR1 and CDR2 sequences are SGHTA and FQGTGA. The CDR3 totals 14 residues. With 5 bases removed from V and 7 bases from J, the gap between germline ends came to 17 bases. The CDR3 coding sequence is TGTGCCAGCAGCCCTGACGGACAAAGGAGGACCCAGTACTTC. Protein: CASSPDGQRRTQYF.

Here the CDR3 reads CASSPVGTKNEKLFF. Written as DNA, the CDR3 is TGCGCCAGCAGCCCCGTGGGGACAAAAAATGAAAAACTGTTTTTT. This rearrangement joins TRBV5-1 to TRBJ1-4, with D tentatively TRBD1 (6 bases). Germline V gene lookup returns CDR1 SGHRS and CDR2 YFSETQ. CDR3 size: 15 residues. Trimming removed 4 bases from V and 5 bases from J, with 15 bases in between.

The chain uses TRBV6-5 and TRBJ2-1, with a possible D match to TRBD2 (5 bases). This CDR3 is 12 amino acids long. Germline V CDR1 and CDR2: MNHEY, SVGAGI. V lost 0 bases and J lost 8, with 5 bases in between. The CDR3 nucleotides are TGTGCCAGCAGTTACTCGGGAGATGAGCAGTTCTTC. Translated: CASSYSGDEQFF.

The V and J genes are TRBV6-5 and TRBJ1-1; D unresolved. The CDR3 sequence is 16 residues long. Germline CDR1 reads MNHEY; CDR2 reads SVGAGI. Trimming cost V 4 bases and J 1 base, with 16 bases left between them. The CDR3 nucleotides are TGTGCCAGCAGTTCCTACACTCCTAGAAAGAACACTGAAGCTTTCTTT. This sequence encodes CASSSYTPRKNTEAFF.

This chain connects TRBV6-1 to TRBJ2-7; tentatively, D is TRBD1 (5 bases). This CDR3 comprises 17 residues. CDR1 MNHNS and CDR2 SASEGT come from the germline V gene. V was cut by 3 bases and J by 2 bases, with 20 bases left in between. CDR3 DNA: TGTGCCAGCAGTGATAAGGTGCGGACAAGGTTCCCCTACGAGCAGTACGTC. This translates into CASSDKVRTRFPYEQYV.

The chain carries TRBV27 and TRBJ2-5, with D possibly TRBD1 on 6 matching bases. The CDR3 is 16 amino acids. V was clipped by 4 bases and J by 1 base, with 16 bases between them. The germline V gene has CDR1 MNHEY and CDR2 SMNVEV (reference sequence). The CDR3 here is CASSSDRTFLQETQYF. The CDR3 DNA is TGTGCCAGCAGTTCTGACAGGACTTTCCTCCAAGAGACCCAGTACTTC.